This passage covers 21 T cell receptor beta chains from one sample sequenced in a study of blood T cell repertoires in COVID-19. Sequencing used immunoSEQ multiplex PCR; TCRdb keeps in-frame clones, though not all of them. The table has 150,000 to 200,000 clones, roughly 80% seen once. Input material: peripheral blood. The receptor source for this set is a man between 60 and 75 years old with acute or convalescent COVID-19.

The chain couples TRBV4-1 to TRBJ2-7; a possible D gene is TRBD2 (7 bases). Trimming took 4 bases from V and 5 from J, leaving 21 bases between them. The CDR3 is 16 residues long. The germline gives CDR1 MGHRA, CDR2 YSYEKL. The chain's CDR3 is CASSRVRGGSGNEQYF. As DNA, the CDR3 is TGCGCCAGCAGCCGCGTGAGGGGGGGGAGTGGGAACGAGCAGTACTTC.

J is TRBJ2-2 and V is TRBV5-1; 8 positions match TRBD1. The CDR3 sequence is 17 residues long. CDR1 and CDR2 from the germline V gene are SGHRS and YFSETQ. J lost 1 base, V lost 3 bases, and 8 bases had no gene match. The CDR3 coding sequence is TGCGCCAGCAGCTACCCTGGACAGGGTATGAACACCGGGGAGCTGTTTTTT. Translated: CASSYPGQGMNTGELFF.

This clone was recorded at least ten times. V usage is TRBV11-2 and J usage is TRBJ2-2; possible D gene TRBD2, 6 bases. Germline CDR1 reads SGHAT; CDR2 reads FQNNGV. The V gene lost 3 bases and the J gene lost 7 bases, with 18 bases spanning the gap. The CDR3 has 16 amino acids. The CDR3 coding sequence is TGTGCCAGCAGCTTCCTGCGGGGCGAAAAGGGCGGGGAGCTGTTTTTT. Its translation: CASSFLRGEKGGELFF.

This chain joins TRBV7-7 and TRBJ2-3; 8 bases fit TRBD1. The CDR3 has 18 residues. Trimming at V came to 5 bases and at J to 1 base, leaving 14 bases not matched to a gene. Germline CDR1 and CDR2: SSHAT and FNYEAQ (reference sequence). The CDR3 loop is CASSTRWTGKDGTDTQYF. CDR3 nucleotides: TGTGCCAGCAGCACACGCTGGACAGGGAAAGACGGCACAGATACGCAGTATTTT. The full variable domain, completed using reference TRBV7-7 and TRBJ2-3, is GAGVSQSPRYKVTKRGQDVTLRCDPISSHATLYWYQQALGQGPEFLTYFNYEAQPDKSGLPSDRFSAERPEGSISTLTIQRTEQRDSAMYRCASSTRWTGKDGTDTQYFGPGTRLTVL.

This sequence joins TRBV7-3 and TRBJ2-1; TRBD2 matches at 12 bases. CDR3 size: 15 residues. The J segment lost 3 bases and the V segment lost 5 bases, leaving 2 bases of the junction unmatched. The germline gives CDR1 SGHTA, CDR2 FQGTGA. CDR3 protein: CASSLTSGGYNEQFF. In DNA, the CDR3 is TGTGCCAGCAGCCTGACTAGCGGGGGCTACAATGAGCAGTTCTTC.

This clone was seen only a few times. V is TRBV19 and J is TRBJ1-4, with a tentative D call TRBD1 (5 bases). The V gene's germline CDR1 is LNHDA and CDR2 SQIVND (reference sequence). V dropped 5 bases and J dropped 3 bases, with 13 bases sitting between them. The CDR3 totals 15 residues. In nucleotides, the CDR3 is TGTGCCAGTAGTCCGGACACTCGGGCTAATGAAAAACTGTTTTTT. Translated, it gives CASSPDTRANEKLFF.

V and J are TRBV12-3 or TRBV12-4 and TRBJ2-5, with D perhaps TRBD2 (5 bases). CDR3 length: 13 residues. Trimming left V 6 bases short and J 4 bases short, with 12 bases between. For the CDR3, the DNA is TGTGCCAGCAGGAGGGTTGAAGGAGAGACCCAGTACTTC. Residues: CASRRVEGETQYF.

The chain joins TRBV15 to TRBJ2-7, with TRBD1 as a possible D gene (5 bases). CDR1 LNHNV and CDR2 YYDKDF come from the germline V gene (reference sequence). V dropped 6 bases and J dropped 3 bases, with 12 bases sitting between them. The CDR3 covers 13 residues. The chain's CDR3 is CATSPGLGYEQYF. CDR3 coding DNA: TGTGCCACCAGTCCAGGGCTCGGCTACGAGCAGTACTTC.

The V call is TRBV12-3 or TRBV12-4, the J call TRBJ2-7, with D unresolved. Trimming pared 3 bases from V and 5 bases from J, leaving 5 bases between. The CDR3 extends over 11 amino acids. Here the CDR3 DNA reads TGTGCCAGCAGTTTCACGGACGAGCAGTACTTC. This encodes CASSFTDEQYF.

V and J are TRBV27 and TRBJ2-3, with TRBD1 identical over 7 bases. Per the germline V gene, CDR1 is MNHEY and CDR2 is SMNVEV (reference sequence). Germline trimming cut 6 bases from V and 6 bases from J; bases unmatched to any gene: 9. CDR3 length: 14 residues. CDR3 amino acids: CASRIIGGADTQYF. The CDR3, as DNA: TGTGCCAGCAGGATTATAGGGGGCGCGGATACGCAGTATTTT.

CDR3 protein: CASSRLPGQVANEQFF. The CDR3 DNA sequence: TGTGCCAGCAGCCGTTTACCGGGACAGGTAGCAAATGAGCAGTTCTTC. The V and J genes are TRBV9 and TRBJ2-1; the match to TRBD1 covers 8 bases. V shed 4 bases, J shed 7 bases, and the junction held 13 bases outside the gene matches. The germline V gene has CDR1 SGDLS and CDR2 YYNGEE. CDR3 length: 16 amino acids.

CDR3 protein: CASSFGTGGTSGNTIYF. CDR3 coding DNA: TGTGCCAGCAGCTTCGGGACAGGGGGCACCTCTGGAAACACCATATATTTT. This sequence joins TRBV5-6 and TRBJ1-3; 12 bases are a match to TRBD1. With 2 bases clipped from V and 0 bases from J, the junction kept 3 bases outside the gene matches. The CDR3 has 17 amino acids. Per germline, CDR1 SGHDT and CDR2 YYEEEE. Full variable domain (remainder filled in from reference TRBV5-6 and TRBJ1-3): DAGVTQSPTHLIKTRGQQVTLRCSPKSGHDTVSWYQQALGQGPQFIFQYYEEEERQRGNFPDRFSGHQFPNYSSELNVNALLLGDSALYLCASSFGTGGTSGNTIYFGEGSWLTVV.

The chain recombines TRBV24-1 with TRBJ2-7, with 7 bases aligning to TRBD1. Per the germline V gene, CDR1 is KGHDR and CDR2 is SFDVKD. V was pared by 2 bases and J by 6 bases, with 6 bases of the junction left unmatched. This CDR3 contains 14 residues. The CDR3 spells CATSDSGQVLEQYF. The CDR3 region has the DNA TGTGCCACCAGTGATTCTGGACAGGTCCTCGAGCAGTACTTC.

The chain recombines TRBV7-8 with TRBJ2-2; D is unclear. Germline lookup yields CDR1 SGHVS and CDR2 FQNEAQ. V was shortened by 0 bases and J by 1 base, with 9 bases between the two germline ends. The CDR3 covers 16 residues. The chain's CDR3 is CASSLAADWNTGELFF. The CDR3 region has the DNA TGTGCCAGCAGCTTAGCGGCAGACTGGAACACCGGGGAGCTGTTTTTT.

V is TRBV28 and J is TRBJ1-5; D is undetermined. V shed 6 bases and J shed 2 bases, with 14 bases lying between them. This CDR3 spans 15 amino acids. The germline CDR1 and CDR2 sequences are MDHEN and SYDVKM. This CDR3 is CASRGRFSRNQPQHF. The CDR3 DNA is TGTGCCAGCAGGGGGAGGTTCTCCCGCAATCAGCCCCAGCATTTT.

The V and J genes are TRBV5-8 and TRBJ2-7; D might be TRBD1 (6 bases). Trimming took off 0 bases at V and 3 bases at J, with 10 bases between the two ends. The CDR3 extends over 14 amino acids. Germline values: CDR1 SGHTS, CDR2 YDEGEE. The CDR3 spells CASSLVGHYYEQYF. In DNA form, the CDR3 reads TGTGCCAGCAGCTTGGTGGGACACTACTACGAGCAGTACTTC.

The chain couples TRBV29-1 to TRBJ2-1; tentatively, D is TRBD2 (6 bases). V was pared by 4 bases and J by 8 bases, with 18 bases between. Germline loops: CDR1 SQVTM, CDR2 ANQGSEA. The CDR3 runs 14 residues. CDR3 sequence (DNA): TGCAGCGTTGGATCGGCGGGGCTTGGCGATGAGCAGTTCTTC. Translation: CSVGSAGLGDEQFF.

The CDR3 DNA is TGTGCCAGTTCACAGGGGGCCCAGCCCCAGCATTTT. Its protein is CASSQGAQPQHF. V usage is TRBV28 and J usage is TRBJ1-5; 9 bases align to TRBD1. Germline values: CDR1 MDHEN, CDR2 SYDVKM. V dropped 9 bases and J dropped 7; count of bases not matched to a gene: 4. The CDR3 spans 12 residues.

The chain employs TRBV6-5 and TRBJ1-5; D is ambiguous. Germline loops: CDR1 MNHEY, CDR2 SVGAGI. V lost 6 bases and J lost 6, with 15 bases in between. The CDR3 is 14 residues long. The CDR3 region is CASRNGRGTQPQHF. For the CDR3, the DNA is TGTGCCAGCAGGAATGGTCGGGGAACTCAGCCCCAGCATTTT.

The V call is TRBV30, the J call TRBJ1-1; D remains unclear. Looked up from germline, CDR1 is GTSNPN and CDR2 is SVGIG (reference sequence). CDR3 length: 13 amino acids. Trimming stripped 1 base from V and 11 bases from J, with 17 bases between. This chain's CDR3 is CAWSGNPEVLAFF. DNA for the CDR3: TGTGCCTGGAGTGGTAACCCTGAGGTATTGGCTTTCTTT.

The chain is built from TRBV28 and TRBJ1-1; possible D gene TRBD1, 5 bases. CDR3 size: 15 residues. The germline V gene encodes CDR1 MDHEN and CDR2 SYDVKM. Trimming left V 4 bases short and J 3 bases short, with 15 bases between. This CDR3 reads CASSSQWTPYTEAFF. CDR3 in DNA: TGTGCCAGCAGTTCTCAATGGACACCCTACACTGAAGCTTTCTTT.